These T cell receptor beta chains were read from a single sample in a study of CD8+ T cells in alopecia areata. The protocol was immunoSEQ multiplex PCR, while the TCRdb copy is restricted to in-frame clones and leaves out a portion. The sample includes 110,000 or so clones, around 64% of them seen just once. The specimen sequenced was CD4+ T cells sorted from blood. These receptor sequences come from a human donor in good health. The conserved cysteine and the conserved F or W are not part of the CDR3 here. Part of the rows lack a size; the others show once, few, many or a class for expanded clones.

size	length	V	J	CDR3
NA	13	TRBV9	TRBJ2-7	ASSVGGTGIAEQY
once	12	TRBV7-9	TRBJ2-5	ASSSSGGRGTQY
few	12	TRBV29-1	TRBJ2-7	SVVVGAPTYEQY
once	14	TRBV25-1	TRBJ2-7	ATPGLAGGSSYEQY
few	11	TRBV7-7	TRBJ2-1	ASSFSGGNEQF
NA	12	TRBV11-2	TRBJ1-3	ASSLTDSGNTIY
few	11	TRBV29-1	TRBJ2-5	SVKTRESETQY
NA	13	TRBV6-5	TRBJ2-3	ASWSSGGAWDTQY
NA	12	TRBV6-1	TRBJ2-7	ASSVSPLTYEQY
NA	13	TRBV23-1	TRBJ2-5	ASSQKCRGLETQY
few	10	TRBV29-1	TRBJ2-1	SVEDGSGEQF
NA	10	TRBV29-1	TRBJ2-7	SVAQDGREQY
NA	15	TRBV7-6	TRBJ2-7	ASSLGTASRGTYEQY
NA	11	TRBV30	TRBJ1-1	AWSAGMNTEAF
few	13	TRBV29-1	TRBJ2-3	SVESMGQGSDTQY
NA	11	TRBV29-1	TRBJ1-2	SVEVPGSKGYT
NA	10	TRBV30	TRBJ2-5	AWGTGQETQY
NA	10	TRBV29-1	TRBJ1-1	SARVTNTEAF
NA	16	TRBV4-1	TRBJ1-5	ASSQALTDLYSNQPQH
NA	11	TRBV29-1	TRBJ2-3	SVVIGGRDTQY
NA	14	TRBV4-1	TRBJ2-5	ASSQETSGRQETQY
few	13	TRBV2	TRBJ2-5	ASRRTSGNQETQY
NA	12	TRBV7-2	TRBJ1-2	ASSLVPANYGYT
NA	10	TRBV29-1	TRBJ1-2	SVGGGDYGYT
NA	12	TRBV14	TRBJ2-5	ASSQQGSQETQY
NA	14	TRBV15	TRBJ1-3	ATSRETVSSGNTIY
NA	13	TRBV6-5	TRBJ2-5	ASSSPTSGGPTQY
NA	14	TRBV5-1	TRBJ1-1	ASSWRGTGGLTEAF
NA	11	TRBV29-1	TRBJ1-2	SAGRSLETGYT
NA	13	TRBV7-2	TRBJ1-3	ASSSSWGSGNTIY
NA	13	TRBV4-1	TRBJ2-3	ASSQLGLATDTQY
NA	12	TRBV7-6	TRBJ1-5	ASSRREGGEPQH
NA	14	TRBV7-9	TRBJ2-3	ASSLGDRGLTDTQY
NA	12	TRBV29-1	TRBJ2-3	SVELATRTDTQY
NA	12	TRBV27	TRBJ2-7	ASSHRDPSYEQY
NA	12	TRBV4-2	TRBJ2-3	ASSQGDVSDTQY
NA	13	TRBV5-1	TRBJ2-5	ASSRGTGDQETQY
NA	13	TRBV14	TRBJ1-6	ASSQEHRDNSPLH
NA	12	TRBV7-3	TRBJ2-1	ASSNGRGYNEQF
NA	8	TRBV11-3	TRBJ2-1	ASSLPSWL
NA	12	TRBV5-1	TRBJ2-1	ASSWDGAYNEQF
few	18	TRBV19	TRBJ1-3	ASSMRMGGRKGNSGNTIY
NA	11	TRBV27	TRBJ1-5	ASKGDSNQPQH
NA	12	TRBV7-9	TRBJ2-1	ASSLEVSSNEQF
NA	12	TRBV10-3	TRBJ1-1	AISESTGATEAF